This T cell receptor beta chain was recovered during a study of cytomegalovirus exposure and HLA in healthy donors. PCR amplification relied on 60 Vbeta primers (plus 13 Jbeta primers). The repertoire was sequenced with immunoSEQ multiplex PCR; TCRdb's copy has only in-frame clones and lacks some. The sample lists about 270,000 clones, about 66% occurring once. Study findings and constraints: The authors confirmed in vitro that three CMV-associated chains were specific for CMV antigens.

The germline gives CDR1 SGHDT, CDR2 YYEEEE. V was clipped by 4 bases and J by 4 bases, with 17 bases between them. The CDR3 has 16 residues. In the case of this clone: The antigen remains unidentified.

The TCR sequence derives from a female donor in good health and CMV-seronegative. This sequence joins TRBV5-6 and TRBJ2-2; perhaps TRBD2 as D (5 bases). Sequenced input: PBMCs. The CDR3 here is CASSRVGVGGTGELFF. In DNA form, the CDR3 reads TGTGCCAGCAGCCGGGTGGGAGTTGGAGGCACCGGGGAGCTGTTTTTT.